The 11 T cell receptor beta chains below come from one sample, sequenced in a study of blood T cell repertoires in COVID-19. This table comes from immunoSEQ multiplex PCR, and its TCRdb copy is limited to in-frame clones, with some not included. The data hold about 250,000 clones, with approximately 90% observed a single time. The sample was PBMCs or T cells enriched from blood (not recorded which). These TCRs come from a woman aged 18-29 years who had recovered from COVID-19.

The CDR3 sequence is CASSLSGDSGNTIYF. The DNA of the CDR3 is TGCGCCAGCAGCTTGTCCGGGGACTCTGGAAACACCATATATTTT. The chain carries TRBV5-1 and TRBJ1-3, with D unresolved. This CDR3 is 15 amino acids long. Trimming left V 1 base short and J 0 bases short, with 8 bases between. Germline CDR1 SGHRS, CDR2 YFSETQ.

CDR3 sequence reads: CASSHPGTGSSEAFF. The DNA of the CDR3 is TGCGCCAGCAGCCACCCCGGGACAGGGTCTAGTGAAGCTTTCTTT. The chain recombines TRBV4-1 with TRBJ1-1; TRBD1 agrees at 9 bases. CDR3 length: 15 residues. The J segment lost 7 bases and the V segment lost 3 bases, leaving 9 bases of the junction unmatched. CDR1 and CDR2 (germline): MGHRA, YSYEKL.

This rearrangement joins TRBV6-5 to TRBJ2-5, with D tentatively TRBD1 (5 bases). Per the germline V gene, CDR1 is MNHEY and CDR2 is SVGAGI. This CDR3 spans 12 amino acids. V lost 5 bases to trimming and J lost 4 bases, with 8 bases between them. CDR3 sequence (DNA): TGTGCCAGCAGTCCAAGGGGAGAGACCCAGTACTTC. The encoded protein is CASSPRGETQYF.

The CDR3 DNA reads TGCGCCAGCAGCCAAGATATGAGAGGACAGTTCCCTATGGGAAACACCATATATTTT. Amino acid sequence: CASSQDMRGQFPMGNTIYF. J is TRBJ1-3 and V is TRBV4-1; D is perhaps TRBD1 (6 bases). The CDR3 consists of 19 residues. Germline CDR1 reads MGHRA; CDR2 reads YSYEKL. The V gene lost 0 bases and the J gene lost 4 bases, with 22 bases spanning the gap.

The J gene is TRBJ1-1, the V gene TRBV5-5; D perhaps matches TRBD1 (5 bases). Germline loops: CDR1 SGHKS, CDR2 YYEKEE (reference sequence). The CDR3 covers 16 residues. V was pared by 3 bases and J by 0 bases, with 15 bases between. In DNA, the CDR3 is TGTGCCAGCAGCTCTCAGGGATTCCCTTTGAACACTGAAGCTTTCTTT. It yields the protein CASSSQGFPLNTEAFF. The complete variable domain, with remaining parts taken from reference TRBV5-5 and TRBJ1-1, reads DAGVTQSPTHLIKTRGQQVTLRCSPISGHKSVSWYQQVLGQGPQFIFQYYEKEERGRGNFPDRFSARQFPNYSSELNVNALLLGDSALYLCASSSQGFPLNTEAFFGQGTRLTVV.

V and J are TRBV28 and TRBJ1-2; no firm D call. V lost 1 base to trimming and J lost 4 bases, with 10 bases between them. Per the germline V gene, CDR1 is MDHEN and CDR2 is SYDVKM. The CDR3 contains 14 residues. As DNA, the CDR3 is TGTGCCAGCAGTTTATTTCTTTCCAGCTATGGCTACACCTTC. It specifies CASSLFLSSYGYTF.

Comment on this clone: This same CDR3 is encoded by further DNA sequences in the sample. V and J are TRBV18 and TRBJ1-2; 8 bases line up with TRBD1. Germline-derived CDR1 and CDR2 are KGHSH and LQKENI. This CDR3 has 15 amino acids. J was trimmed by 1 base and V by 3 bases; bases with no gene match: 4. The chain's CDR3 is CASSPGQGYNYGYTF. The CDR3 DNA reads TGTGCCAGCTCACCCGGACAGGGATATAACTATGGCTACACCTTC.

The table lists this clone with a few counts. This chain joins TRBV4-2 and TRBJ1-2; TRBD1 matches at 7 bases. J was trimmed by 8 bases and V by 2 bases; bases with no gene match: 11. The CDR3 has 15 amino acids. The germline V gene encodes CDR1 LGHNA and CDR2 YNFKEQ. Here the CDR3 reads CASSQNRGTLGGYTF. CDR3 in DNA: TGTGCCAGCAGCCAAAACAGGGGAACTTTGGGAGGCTACACCTTC.

V usage is TRBV18 and J usage is TRBJ1-5; 7 bases map to TRBD1. V lost 4 bases and J lost 2; bases outside the gene matches: 5. The CDR3 runs to 15 residues. CDR1 and CDR2 (germline): KGHSH, LQKENI. The DNA for the CDR3 is TGTGCCAGCTCACAGGGGGCGGAAGGCAATCAGCCCCAGCATTTT. This gives the protein CASSQGAEGNQPQHF.

V usage is TRBV20-1 and J usage is TRBJ1-1, with a possible D match to TRBD1 (5 bases). Germline V lookup: CDR1 DFQATT, CDR2 SNEGSKA (reference sequence). Trimming removed 8 bases at V and 4 bases at J, with 11 bases between. The CDR3 runs to 11 residues. The CDR3 region is CSLYGGTEAFF. As DNA, the CDR3 is TGCAGTCTATACGGGGGCACTGAAGCTTTCTTT.

The chain couples TRBV5-6 to TRBJ1-4; 8 nucleotides agree with TRBD1. CDR3 length: 18 amino acids. Germline V gene lookup returns CDR1 SGHDT and CDR2 YYEEEE. V lost 0 bases to trimming and J lost 3 bases; unmatched junction nucleotides: 10. CDR3 loop: CASSLDLPQGASNEKLFF. DNA for the CDR3: TGTGCCAGCAGCTTGGATCTTCCCCAGGGGGCGTCTAATGAAAAACTGTTTTTT.